The 31 T cell receptor beta chains below all came from one sample that was sequenced in a study of blood T cell repertoires in COVID-19. Libraries were prepared by immunoSEQ multiplex PCR; TCRdb keeps only in-frame clonotypes and omits some of them. The sample holds 84,000 or so clones, roughly 89% seen once. The sequencing input was peripheral blood. All receptors derive from a man in his sixties with acute or convalescent COVID-19.

This sequence joins TRBV19 and TRBJ1-3; no firm D call. Germline V gene lookup returns CDR1 LNHDA and CDR2 SQIVND (reference sequence). V was trimmed by 1 base and J by 6 bases, leaving 7 bases between them. The CDR3 extends over 13 amino acids. CDR3 DNA sequence: TGTGCCAGTAGTATAGGATTAGAAAACACCATATATTTT. Its protein is CASSIGLENTIYF.

The genes are TRBV19 and TRBJ2-3; 9 nucleotides align to TRBD2. The CDR3 has 16 amino acids. With 3 bases clipped from V and 2 bases from J, the junction kept 6 bases outside the gene matches. CDR1 and CDR2 from the germline V gene are LNHDA and SQIVND (reference sequence). The CDR3, as DNA: TGTGCCAGTAGTATCGAGCGGGGGGCCGCCACAGATACGCAGTATTTT. It codes for CASSIERGAATDTQYF.

In regard to this clone: Within the sample, other DNA sequences also encode this same CDR3. This rearrangement joins TRBV19 to TRBJ2-3, with TRBD2 matching over 13 bases. Unmatched junction bases numbered 4, after V lost 5 bases and J lost 2 bases. The germline V gene has CDR1 LNHDA and CDR2 SQIVND (reference sequence). The CDR3 covers 16 residues. The CDR3 here is CASSATSGGDTDTQYF. The DNA for the CDR3 is TGTGCCAGTAGTGCAACTAGCGGGGGGGACACAGATACGCAGTATTTT.

The V gene is TRBV5-1, the J gene TRBJ1-1, with unresolved D. With 0 bases removed from V and 1 base from J, the gap between germline ends came to 10 bases. There are 15 residues in the CDR3. The germline V gene encodes CDR1 SGHRS and CDR2 YFSETQ. CDR3 in DNA: TGCGCCAGCAGCTTGGCCGCGGTCAGGAACACTGAAGCTTTCTTT. Amino acid sequence: CASSLAAVRNTEAFF.

V gene TRBV5-1 combines with J gene TRBJ1-1; weak D call: TRBD1 (6 bases). Germline V gene lookup returns CDR1 SGHRS and CDR2 YFSETQ. V lost 2 bases, J lost 1 base, and 6 bases lay in between. The CDR3 has 13 amino acids. CDR3 bases: TGCGCCAGCAGCTTAGGGGGGAACACTGAAGCTTTCTTT. This translates into CASSLGGNTEAFF.

CDR3 nucleotide sequence: TGTGCCAGTAGCCCCGAGGGAGGGAGCAATCAGCCCCAGCATTTT. It codes for CASSPEGGSNQPQHF. The chain combines TRBV19 with TRBJ1-5; D unclear. The CDR3 covers 15 residues. V was clipped by 6 bases and J by 1 base, with 13 bases between them. Germline V gene sequence: CDR1 LNHDA, CDR2 SQIVND (reference sequence).

Written as DNA, the CDR3 is TGTGCCAGCAGCCGCAATTCATACGGGACAGGGGGCGGTGGCTCTGGAAACACCATATATTTT. Translating it yields CASSRNSYGTGGGGSGNTIYF. The chain joins TRBV7-8 to TRBJ1-3, with 12 bases fitting TRBD1. The V gene end was trimmed by 5 bases and the J gene end by 0 bases; junction bases not matched to a gene: 17. This CDR3 comprises 21 residues. Germline assignment: CDR1 SGHVS and CDR2 FQNEAQ. Filled out from reference TRBV7-8 and TRBJ1-3, the complete variable domain reads GAGVSQSPRYKVAKRGQDVALRCDPISGHVSLFWYQQALGQGPEFLTYFQNEAQLDKSGLPSDRFFAERPEGSVSTLKIQRTQQEDSAVYLCASSRNSYGTGGGGSGNTIYFGEGSWLTVV.

This chain joins TRBV7-8 and TRBJ1-1; TRBD1 is a possible D gene (5 bases). This CDR3 comprises 15 residues. Deletions cut 2 bases from V and 3 bases from J, with 13 bases between. Germline values: CDR1 SGHVS, CDR2 FQNEAQ. This CDR3 reads CASSLKLVTDTEAFF. CDR3 nucleotide sequence: TGTGCCAGCAGCTTAAAGCTTGTGACAGACACTGAAGCTTTCTTT.

The rearrangement joins TRBV30 to TRBJ1-1; D gene uncertain. Deletions cut 0 bases from V and 7 bases from J, with 15 bases between. The CDR3 runs to 14 residues. CDR1 is GTSNPN, CDR2 SVGIG, per germline (reference sequence). The CDR3 DNA sequence: TGTGCCTGGAGTGTACGAGGTCAGACCAGTGAAGCTTTCTTT. It yields the protein CAWSVRGQTSEAFF.

This chain uses TRBV15 with TRBJ2-1, with D perhaps TRBD1 (6 bases). Germline V gene lookup returns CDR1 LNHNV and CDR2 YYDKDF (reference sequence). With 1 base removed from V and 7 bases from J, the gap between germline ends came to 8 bases. The CDR3 runs to 13 residues. The CDR3 coding sequence is TGTGCCACCAGCAGAGTAAGGGGGAATGAGCAGTTCTTC. Its protein product is CATSRVRGNEQFF.

This clone was picked up one time. V is TRBV5-6 and J is TRBJ2-1; 7 bases line up with TRBD2. Germline trimming cut 3 bases from V and 1 base from J; bases unmatched to any gene: 13. The CDR3 sequence is 18 residues long. The germline CDR1 and CDR2 sequences are SGHDT and YYEEEE. Here the CDR3 DNA reads TGTGCCAGCAGCTCGACTAGCTTTGGTTTCCAGTCCTACAATGAGCAGTTCTTC. Its protein product is CASSSTSFGFQSYNEQFF.

The chain joins TRBV9 to TRBJ2-7; 9 nucleotides align to TRBD2. CDR1 and CDR2 (germline): SGDLS, YYNGEE. This CDR3 comprises 16 residues. With 4 bases clipped from V and 5 bases from J, the junction kept 13 bases outside the gene matches. The CDR3 DNA sequence: TGTGCCAGCAGCCCGGGGACCGCTAGCGGGGCCCACGAGCAGTACTTC. Translation gives CASSPGTASGAHEQYF.

The rearrangement joins TRBV3-1 (or the pseudogene TRBV3-2) to TRBJ2-7; TRBD2 agrees at 9 bases. The J segment lost 3 bases and the V segment lost 0 bases, leaving 6 bases of the junction unmatched. The CDR3 length is 16 residues. Looked up from germline, CDR1 is LGHDT and CDR2 is YNNKEL (reference sequence). The CDR3 here is CASSQDRLAGRYEQYF. The CDR3, as DNA: TGTGCCAGCAGCCAAGACCGGCTAGCGGGGCGCTACGAGCAGTACTTC.

The chain employs TRBV19 and TRBJ1-4, with a tentative D call TRBD1 (5 bases). Trimming took 3 bases from V and 2 from J, leaving 13 bases between them. The germline V gene has CDR1 LNHDA and CDR2 SQIVND (reference sequence). The CDR3 contains 16 residues. The CDR3 loop reads CASSIPRQSTNEKLFF. In DNA, the CDR3 is TGTGCCAGTAGTATTCCCCGACAGAGCACTAATGAAAAACTGTTTTTT.

This chain joins TRBV9 and TRBJ1-6; TRBD1 matches at 8 bases. The CDR3 has 15 residues. The germline gives CDR1 SGDLS, CDR2 YYNGEE. V dropped 5 bases and J dropped 7; count of bases not matched to a gene: 8. CDR3 nucleotide sequence: TGTGCCAGCAGTCATGGACAGGGTGGGAATTCACCCCTCCACTTT. This gives the protein CASSHGQGGNSPLHF.

The chain combines TRBV9 with TRBJ2-7; 8 bases map to TRBD1. The CDR3 runs to 16 residues. CDR1 and CDR2 from the germline V gene are SGDLS and YYNGEE. V was clipped by 4 bases and J by 4 bases; unmatched bases: 13. CDR3: CASSPDLGTGPYEQYF. In DNA, the CDR3 is TGTGCCAGCAGCCCAGACCTTGGGACAGGCCCTTACGAGCAGTACTTC.

The chain employs TRBV10-1 and TRBJ1-6, with TRBD1 identical over 7 bases. Trimming at V came to 3 bases and at J to 10 bases, leaving 9 bases not matched to a gene. Germline CDR1 WNHNN, CDR2 SYGVQD (reference sequence). The CDR3 covers 15 residues. CDR3 nucleotide sequence: TGCGCCAGCAGTGATGGGTCAGGGGGAGGATCACCCCTCCACTTT. It specifies CASSDGSGGGSPLHF.

The gene calls are TRBV4-1 and TRBJ2-5, with a tentative D call TRBD1 (5 bases). The V gene lost 4 bases and the J gene lost 0 bases, with 9 bases spanning the gap. The germline V gene encodes CDR1 MGHRA and CDR2 YSYEKL. The CDR3 consists of 14 residues. In DNA, the CDR3 is TGCGCCAGCAGCCGGGGCGGTTACCAAGAGACCCAGTACTTC. Encoded protein: CASSRGGYQETQYF.

The CDR3 loop reads CASSAHYRDEKLFF. The CDR3 bases are TGTGCCAGCAGCGCGCACTACAGGGACGAAAAACTGTTTTTT. This rearrangement joins TRBV7-2 to TRBJ1-4; maybe TRBD1 (6 bases). In germline, CDR1 is SGHTA, CDR2 FQGNSA. Deletions cut 5 bases from V and 8 bases from J, with 15 bases between. The CDR3 has 14 residues.

The V gene is TRBV18, the J gene TRBJ2-7, with a tentative D call TRBD2 (5 bases). CDR1 and CDR2 from the germline V gene are KGHSH and LQKENI. V shed 0 bases and J shed 3 bases, with 9 bases lying between them. CDR3 size: 14 residues. The CDR3 is CASSPPRGIYEQYF. CDR3 DNA sequence: TGTGCCAGCTCACCACCCCGGGGTATCTACGAGCAGTACTTC.

The chain links TRBV3-1 (or the pseudogene TRBV3-2) to TRBJ2-7, with 7 bases matching TRBD2. The CDR3 sequence is 15 residues long. Germline values: CDR1 LGHDT, CDR2 YNNKEL (reference sequence). With V trimmed by 3 bases and J by 2 bases, 7 bases remained unmatched. CDR3 sequence reads: CASSHPTSVTYEQYF. The CDR3 DNA follows: TGTGCCAGCAGCCACCCCACTAGCGTTACCTACGAGCAGTACTTC.

CDR3 in DNA: TGTGCCACCACCGGGGACAGGGACCGCAATCAGCCCCAGCATTTT. It translates to CATTGDRDRNQPQHF. The chain couples TRBV15 to TRBJ1-5, with 9 bases that match TRBD1. This CDR3 spans 15 amino acids. Per germline, CDR1 LNHNV and CDR2 YYDKDF (reference sequence). Germline trimming cut 7 bases from V and 2 bases from J; bases unmatched to any gene: 6.

The chain links TRBV9 to TRBJ2-3; possible D gene TRBD2, 5 bases. CDR1 and CDR2 (germline): SGDLS, YYNGEE. Trimming took 0 bases from V and 0 from J, leaving 8 bases between them. The CDR3 covers 15 residues. The CDR3 protein is CASSVEAASTDTQYF. The DNA for the CDR3 is TGTGCCAGCAGCGTAGAAGCGGCTAGCACAGATACGCAGTATTTT.

The gene calls are TRBV11-2 and TRBJ2-7; 13 bases are shared with TRBD2. Per germline, CDR1 SGHAT and CDR2 FQNNGV. CDR3 length: 18 amino acids. J was trimmed by 3 bases and V by 1 base; bases with no gene match: 9. This CDR3 reads CASSLGEGTSGKIYEQYF. CDR3 nucleotide sequence: TGTGCCAGCAGCTTAGGCGAAGGGACTAGCGGGAAAATCTACGAGCAGTACTTC.

The gene calls are TRBV6-2 or TRBV6-3 and TRBJ1-5, with D perhaps matching TRBD1 (5 bases). CDR3 length: 15 residues. Per the germline V gene, CDR1 is MNHEY and CDR2 is SVGEGT. The V end lost 6 bases, the J end lost 0 bases, and 12 bases lay between the germline ends. CDR3 protein: CASSPWTHSNQPQHF. DNA of the CDR3: TGTGCCAGCAGCCCCTGGACACATAGCAATCAGCCCCAGCATTTT.

This chain's CDR3 is CASSTGLAGTTDTQYF. CDR3 DNA: TGTGCCAGTAGTACGGGACTAGCGGGGACCACAGATACGCAGTATTTT. The chain uses TRBV19 and TRBJ2-3, with TRBD2 matching 13 bases. Germline assignment: CDR1 LNHDA and CDR2 SQIVND (reference sequence). The V and J ends lost 4 bases and 2 bases, in that order; junction bases with no gene match: 3. The CDR3 runs 16 residues.

The rearrangement joins TRBV11-2 to TRBJ1-4, with D tentatively TRBD1 (5 bases). Germline V gives CDR1 SGHAT, CDR2 FQNNGV. Trimming shortened V by 3 bases and J by 8 bases, and 13 bases separated the two germline ends. The CDR3 contains 14 residues. In DNA form, the CDR3 reads TGTGCCAGCAGCTTGGAAAAGGGGAACGAAAAACTGTTTTTT. It encodes CASSLEKGNEKLFF.

The V call is TRBV6-2 or TRBV6-3, the J call TRBJ1-1; tentatively, D is TRBD1 (5 bases). Germline CDR1 is MNHEY and CDR2 is SVGEGT. The CDR3 consists of 16 residues. Trimming took off 4 bases at V and 3 bases at J, with 18 bases between the two ends. CDR3 sequence reads: CASSSIKQVRYTEAFF. The CDR3 DNA is TGTGCCAGCAGTTCAATTAAACAGGTCAGGTACACTGAAGCTTTCTTT.

The chain carries TRBV5-1 and TRBJ1-4; D is unresolved. This CDR3 region has 16 residues. V was clipped by 2 bases and J by 8 bases, with 19 bases between them. Germline assignment: CDR1 SGHRS and CDR2 YFSETQ. CDR3 DNA: TGCGCCAGCAGCTTAACACCGGACGGGGTGGGGGAAAAACTGTTTTTT. Protein: CASSLTPDGVGEKLFF.

In this sample, this clone turned up once. This chain uses TRBV30 with TRBJ1-3, with 11 bases aligning to TRBD1. There are 15 residues in the CDR3. Germline V gene sequence: CDR1 GTSNPN, CDR2 SVGIG (reference sequence). V dropped 3 bases and J dropped 0; count of bases not matched to a gene: 1. CDR3 sequence (DNA): TGTGCCTGGAGCGGACAGGGGGCCTCTGGAAACACCATATATTTT. Residues: CAWSGQGASGNTIYF.

V and J are TRBV5-4 and TRBJ2-1; the match to TRBD2 covers 7 bases. V lost 7 bases, J lost 0 bases, and 1 base stayed unmatched. The CDR3 is made up of 13 amino acids. The germline V gene encodes CDR1 SGHNT and CDR2 YYREEE (reference sequence). The CDR3 coding sequence is TGTGCCAGCGGGGGGGACTCCTACAATGAGCAGTTCTTC. Translated, it gives CASGGDSYNEQFF.